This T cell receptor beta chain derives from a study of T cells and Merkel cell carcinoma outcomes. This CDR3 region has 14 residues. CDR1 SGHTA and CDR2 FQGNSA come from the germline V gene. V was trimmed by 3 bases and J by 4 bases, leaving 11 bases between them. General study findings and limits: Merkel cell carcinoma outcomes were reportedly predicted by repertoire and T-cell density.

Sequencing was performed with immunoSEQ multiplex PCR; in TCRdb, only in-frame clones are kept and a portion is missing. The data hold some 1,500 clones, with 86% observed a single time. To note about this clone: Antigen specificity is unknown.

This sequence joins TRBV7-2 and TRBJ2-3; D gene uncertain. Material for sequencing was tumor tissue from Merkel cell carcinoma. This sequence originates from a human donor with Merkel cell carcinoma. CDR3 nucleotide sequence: TGTGCCAGCAGCTTGGGCCTTTCTGCAGATACGCAGTATTTT. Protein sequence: CASSLGLSADTQYF.